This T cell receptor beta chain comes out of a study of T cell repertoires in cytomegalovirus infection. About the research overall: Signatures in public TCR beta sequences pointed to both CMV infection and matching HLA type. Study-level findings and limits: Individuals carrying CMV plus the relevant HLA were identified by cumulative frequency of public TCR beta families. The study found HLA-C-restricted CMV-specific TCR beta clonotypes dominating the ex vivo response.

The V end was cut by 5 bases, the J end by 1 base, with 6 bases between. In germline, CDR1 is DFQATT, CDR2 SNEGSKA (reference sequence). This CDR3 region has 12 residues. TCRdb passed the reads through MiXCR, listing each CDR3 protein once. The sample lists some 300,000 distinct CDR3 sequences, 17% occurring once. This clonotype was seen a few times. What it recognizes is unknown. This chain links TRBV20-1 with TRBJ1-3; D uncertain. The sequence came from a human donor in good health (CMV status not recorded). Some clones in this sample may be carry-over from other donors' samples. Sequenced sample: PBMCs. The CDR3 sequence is CSASYSGNTIYF. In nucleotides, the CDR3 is TGCAGTGCTTCGTATTCTGGAAACACCATATATTTT.